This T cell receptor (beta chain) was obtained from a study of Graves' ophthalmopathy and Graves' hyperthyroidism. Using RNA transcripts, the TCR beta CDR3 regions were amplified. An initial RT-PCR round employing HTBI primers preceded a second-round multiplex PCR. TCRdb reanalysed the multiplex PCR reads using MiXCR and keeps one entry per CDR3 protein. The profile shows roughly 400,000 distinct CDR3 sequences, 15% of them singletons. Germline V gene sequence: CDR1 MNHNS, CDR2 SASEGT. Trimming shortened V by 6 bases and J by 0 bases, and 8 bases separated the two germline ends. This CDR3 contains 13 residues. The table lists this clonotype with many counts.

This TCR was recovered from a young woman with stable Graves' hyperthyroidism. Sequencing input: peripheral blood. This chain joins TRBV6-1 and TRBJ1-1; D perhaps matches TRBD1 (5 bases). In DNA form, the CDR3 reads TGTGCCAGCAGATCGGGACTGAACACTGAAGCTTTCTTT. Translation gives CASRSGLNTEAFF.